The rows below give T cell receptor beta chains drawn from one sample of a study of T cells in Graves' hyperthyroidism and ophthalmopathy. MiXCR, run by TCRdb on the multiplex PCR reads, gives a single entry per CDR3 protein. The table has approximately 640,000 distinct CDR3 sequences, 17% seen once. The sample comprised blood. Source of these receptors: a man in his fifties or sixties with Graves' hyperthyroidism. CDR3s leave out the opening cysteine and the closing phenylalanine or tryptophan. The order of the fields is D gene, V gene, J gene, CDR3 protein. A D gene is named only where the DNA matches it firmly.

D: .; V: TRBV19; J: TRBJ1-4; CDR3: ASTTIATNEKLF
D: TRBD1; V: TRBV9; J: TRBJ2-7; CDR3: ASSVGGQAITYEQY
D: TRBD2; V: TRBV30; J: TRBJ2-7; CDR3: AWSRDGRASEQY
D: TRBD1; V: TRBV7-9; J: TRBJ2-3; CDR3: ASKSTGESTDTQY
D: .; V: TRBV7-9; J: TRBJ2-7; CDR3: ASSFRSSNLDEQY
D: TRBD2; V: TRBV11-2; J: TRBJ2-7; CDR3: ASSPTSGRIYEQY
D: .; V: TRBV3-1; J: TRBJ1-1; CDR3: ASSNQQTEAF
D: .; V: TRBV27; J: TRBJ2-1; CDR3: ASSLSGVGYNEQF
D: .; V: TRBV11-2; J: TRBJ2-3; CDR3: ASGYGTKADTQY
D: .; V: TRBV28; J: TRBJ2-1; CDR3: ASKLQGLSYNEQF
D: TRBD1; V: TRBV19; J: TRBJ1-2; CDR3: ASRLPGQASGYGYT
D: .; V: TRBV6-5; J: TRBJ1-5; CDR3: ASSYSPDQPQH
D: TRBD2; V: TRBV4-3; J: TRBJ2-7; CDR3: ASSQWTSGSRIEQY
D: .; V: TRBV6-1; J: TRBJ1-5; CDR3: ASSERTARSNQPQH
D: TRBD1; V: TRBV28; J: TRBJ1-2; CDR3: ASRPGGAGYGYT
D: .; V: TRBV6-2/TRBV6-3; J: TRBJ1-5; CDR3: ASSLRVSNQPQH
D: .; V: TRBV15; J: TRBJ2-7; CDR3: ATSRANEQY
D: .; V: TRBV28; J: TRBJ1-5; CDR3: ASSLYWSDNQPQH
D: .; V: TRBV6-5; J: TRBJ2-7; CDR3: ASSYVLGSTYEQY
D: .; V: TRBV7-9; J: TRBJ2-1; CDR3: ASSDRGGEQF
D: TRBD2; V: TRBV3-1; J: TRBJ2-7; CDR3: ASSLYGTSGELYEQY
D: .; V: TRBV7-9; J: TRBJ2-1; CDR3: ASSLGGLNSWQF
D: TRBD1; V: TRBV11-1; J: TRBJ2-3; CDR3: ASSRDRHTDTQY
D: TRBD1; V: TRBV12-3/TRBV12-4; J: TRBJ1-5; CDR3: ASTGQGEPQH
D: .; V: TRBV2; J: TRBJ1-6; CDR3: ASSEGPTYNSPLH
D: TRBD1; V: TRBV6-5; J: TRBJ2-5; CDR3: ASSYYRGQETQY
D: .; V: TRBV27; J: TRBJ1-5; CDR3: ASKEKPPSPSSNQPQH
D: TRBD1; V: TRBV20-1; J: TRBJ1-5; CDR3: SAREGTDNQPQH
D: TRBD1; V: TRBV3-1; J: TRBJ2-3; CDR3: ASSQDLGQGVTRTDTQY